The 18 T cell receptor beta chains below come from one sample, sequenced in a study of shared clonotypes between healthy human individuals. Repertoires were generated with immunoSEQ multiplex PCR, while TCRdb's copy carries only in-frame clones and drops some. This sample has about 380,000 clones; 95% to 97% occur once, and the top ten carry about 0.32%. The material sequenced was memory CD8+ T cells sorted from blood. The subset denotes: CD45RO+ cells pooled with CCR7-negative TemRA cells. These TCRs come from a man aged 30 to 39 in good health.

The chain employs TRBV6-5 and TRBJ2-3, with 9 bases matching TRBD1. J was trimmed by 4 bases and V by 8 bases; bases with no gene match: 4. Germline loops: CDR1 MNHEY, CDR2 SVGAGI. The CDR3 totals 13 residues. The CDR3 bases are TGTGCCAGCTTTCGACAGGGGGCAGATACGCAGTATTTT. Amino acids: CASFRQGADTQYF.

The genes are TRBV4-2 and TRBJ2-1, with D uncertain. CDR3 length: 14 amino acids. CDR1 is LGHNA and CDR2 is YNFKEQ in the germline V gene. V dropped 0 bases and J dropped 6 bases, with 9 bases sitting between them. This CDR3 is CASSQDGPPNEQFF. In DNA, the CDR3 is TGTGCCAGCAGCCAAGACGGGCCCCCCAATGAGCAGTTCTTC.

The chain links TRBV7-9 to TRBJ1-1; no definite D call. Trimming removed 4 bases from V and 1 base from J, with 7 bases in between. CDR1 SEHNR and CDR2 FQNEAQ come from the germline V gene (reference sequence). The CDR3 is 13 amino acids. The CDR3 spells CASSSRENTEAFF. The CDR3 nucleotides are TGTGCCAGCAGCTCTAGGGAGAACACTGAAGCTTTCTTT.

The V and J genes are TRBV2 and TRBJ2-3; D gene uncertain. There are 13 residues in the CDR3. Per the germline V gene, CDR1 is SNHLY and CDR2 is FYNNEI. V shed 6 bases and J shed 0 bases, with 7 bases lying between them. The CDR3 nucleotides read TGTGCCAGCAGGGTACTTAGCACAGATACGCAGTATTTT. Its protein product is CASRVLSTDTQYF.

The DNA of the CDR3 is TGTGCCAGCTCGCCGGGACAGAAAAACATTCAGTACTTC. This sequence encodes CASSPGQKNIQYF. V is TRBV27 and J is TRBJ2-4, with 7 bases matching TRBD1. With 8 bases clipped from V and 4 bases from J, the junction kept 5 bases outside the gene matches. The germline gives CDR1 MNHEY, CDR2 SMNVEV (reference sequence). The CDR3 has 13 amino acids.

The rearrangement links TRBV7-8 to TRBJ2-5; TRBD1 might be the D (5 bases). V lost 3 bases, J lost 0 bases, and 11 bases lay in between. CDR3 length: 15 residues. Per germline, CDR1 SGHVS and CDR2 FQNEAQ. The CDR3 nucleotides read TGTGCCAGCAGCTTCTCGCACAGGTACCAAGAGACCCAGTACTTC. This gives the protein CASSFSHRYQETQYF.

The chain employs TRBV6-5 and TRBJ1-4; 9 bases line up with TRBD1. J gave up 8 bases and V 5 bases, and 9 bases lay outside the gene matches. The V gene's germline CDR1 is MNHEY and CDR2 SVGAGI. This CDR3 has 15 residues. The CDR3 DNA reads as TGTGCCAGCAGTGCAACCGGGACAGGGAGGGAAAAACTGTTTTTT. It codes for CASSATGTGREKLFF.

This chain links TRBV30 with TRBJ1-1; TRBD1 might be the D (5 bases). The CDR3 length is 12 residues. V lost 1 base and J lost 10, with 13 bases in between. CDR1 is GTSNPN and CDR2 is SVGIG in the germline V gene (reference sequence). CDR3 DNA sequence: TGTGCCTGGAGTGATCGAGAGGGGTCAGCTTTCTTT. Translation gives CAWSDREGSAFF.

CDR3: CASSPGSSSYEQYF. CDR3 in DNA: TGTGCCAGCAGCCCGGGTTCCAGCTCCTACGAGCAGTACTTC. This chain joins TRBV28 and TRBJ2-7; no firm D call. V shed 6 bases and J shed 0 bases, with 12 bases lying between them. The CDR3 contains 14 residues. CDR1 and CDR2 (germline): MDHEN, SYDVKM.

This clone was observed once. CDR3 nucleotide sequence: TGCGCCAGCAGACTAGCGGTTCAAGAGACCCAGTACTTC. This codes for CASRLAVQETQYF. The V call is TRBV5-1, the J call TRBJ2-5; 8 positions agree with TRBD2. CDR3 size: 13 residues. Germline V lookup: CDR1 SGHRS, CDR2 YFSETQ. The ends lost 5 bases at V and 2 bases at J; junction bases unmatched: 2.

The DNA for the CDR3 is TGCGCCAGCAGCTTGTCGGGAGGGCCCGGAGATACGCAGTATTTT. Translating gives CASSLSGGPGDTQYF. The chain employs TRBV5-1 and TRBJ2-3, with 8 nucleotides matching TRBD2. The CDR3 sequence is 15 residues long. Germline V lookup: CDR1 SGHRS, CDR2 YFSETQ. The V gene end was trimmed by 1 base and the J gene end by 5 bases; junction bases not matched to a gene: 6.

The chain has TRBV5-1 and TRBJ2-3; the match to TRBD2 covers 8 bases. Germline values: CDR1 SGHRS, CDR2 YFSETQ. CDR3 size: 18 residues. With V trimmed by 0 bases and J by 5 bases, 14 bases remained unmatched. This chain's CDR3 is CASSLESGRAAWGDTQYF. The CDR3 region has the DNA TGCGCCAGCAGCTTGGAAAGCGGGAGAGCCGCTTGGGGAGATACGCAGTATTTT. The complete variable domain, with remaining parts taken from reference TRBV5-1 and TRBJ2-3, reads KAGVTQTPRYLIKTRGQQVTLSCSPISGHRSVSWYQQTPGQGLQFLFEYFSETQRNKGNFPGRFSGRQFSNSRSEMNVSTLELGDSALYLCASSLESGRAAWGDTQYFGPGTRLTVL.

This chain uses TRBV29-1 with TRBJ2-1; a weak D match, TRBD2 (6 bases). The germline V gene has CDR1 SQVTM and CDR2 ANQGSEA. V was cut by 2 bases and J by 8 bases, with 13 bases left in between. There are 13 residues in the CDR3. CDR3 nucleotide sequence: TGCAGCGTTGAAATGTACGGAGGGTATGAGCAGTTCTTC. It translates to CSVEMYGGYEQFF.

J is TRBJ1-5 and V is TRBV7-2; D gene unclear. Germline values: CDR1 SGHTA, CDR2 FQGNSA. This CDR3 is 15 amino acids long. With 5 bases removed from V and 3 bases from J, the gap between germline ends came to 14 bases. CDR3 amino acids: CASSLDALYNQPQHF. CDR3 bases: TGTGCCAGCAGCCTAGACGCACTTTACAATCAGCCCCAGCATTTT.

The DNA of the CDR3 is TGTGCCAGCAGCACCCAATCGGCCAGGGATGGCTACACCTTC. As protein: CASSTQSARDGYTF. This chain connects TRBV6-1 to TRBJ1-2, with D possibly being TRBD1 (5 bases). In germline, CDR1 is MNHNS, CDR2 SASEGT. The ends were cut back, 6 bases at V and 6 bases at J, with 17 bases in the middle. The CDR3 is 14 amino acids.

This rearrangement joins TRBV6-6 to TRBJ1-1; tentative D call: TRBD1 (6 bases). V was shortened by 0 bases and J by 1 base, with 9 bases between the two germline ends. The CDR3 has 15 amino acids. Germline V gene sequence: CDR1 MNHNY, CDR2 SVGAGI (reference sequence). The CDR3 DNA reads TGTGCCAGCAGTTACTCGGGGGCGCCGAACACTGAAGCTTTCTTT. Translation: CASSYSGAPNTEAFF.

This sequence joins TRBV2 and TRBJ1-1; D uncertain. The CDR3 runs 12 residues. Trimming pared 7 bases from V and 1 base from J, leaving 7 bases between. Germline CDR1 is SNHLY and CDR2 is FYNNEI. CDR3 amino acids: CASKRANTEAFF. The CDR3 DNA reads TGTGCCAGCAAGCGGGCGAACACTGAAGCTTTCTTT.

The chain is built from TRBV6-5 and TRBJ2-7; 11 bases map to TRBD1. Trimming took 5 bases from V and 0 from J; bases not matched to a gene: 3. Germline values: CDR1 MNHEY, CDR2 SVGAGI. The CDR3 runs to 15 residues. CDR3 in DNA: TGTGCCAGCAGTGCCGGGACAGGGGGCTCCTACGAGCAGTACTTC. Translated: CASSAGTGGSYEQYF.